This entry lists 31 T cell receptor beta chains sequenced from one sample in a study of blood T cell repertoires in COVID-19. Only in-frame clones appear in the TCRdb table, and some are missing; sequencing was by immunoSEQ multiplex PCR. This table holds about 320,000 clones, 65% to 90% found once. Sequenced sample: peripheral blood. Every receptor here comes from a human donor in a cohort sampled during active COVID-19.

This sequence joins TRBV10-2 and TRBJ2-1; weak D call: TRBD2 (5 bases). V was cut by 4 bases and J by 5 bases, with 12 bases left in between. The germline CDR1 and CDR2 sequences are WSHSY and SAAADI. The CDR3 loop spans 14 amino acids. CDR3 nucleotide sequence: TGCGCCAGCAGTGGTAGCGCCCGTAACAATGAGCAGTTCTTC. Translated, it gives CASSGSARNNEQFF.

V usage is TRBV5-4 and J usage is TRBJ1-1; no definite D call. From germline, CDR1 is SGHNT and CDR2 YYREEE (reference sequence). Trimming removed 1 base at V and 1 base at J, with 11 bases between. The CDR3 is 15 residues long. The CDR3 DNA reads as TGTGCCAGCAGCTTGCTGCGAGAGTCGAACACTGAAGCTTTCTTT. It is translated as CASSLLRESNTEAFF.

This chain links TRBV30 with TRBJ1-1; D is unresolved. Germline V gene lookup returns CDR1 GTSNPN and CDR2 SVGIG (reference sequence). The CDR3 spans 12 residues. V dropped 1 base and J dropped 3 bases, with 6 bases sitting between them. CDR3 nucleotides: TGTGCCTGGAGTGGCCAGTACACTGAAGCTTTCTTT. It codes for CAWSGQYTEAFF.

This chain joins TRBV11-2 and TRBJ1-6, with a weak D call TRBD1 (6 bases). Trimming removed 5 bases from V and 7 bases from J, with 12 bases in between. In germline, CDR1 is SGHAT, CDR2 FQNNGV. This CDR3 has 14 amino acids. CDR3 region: CASSPRDKNSPLHF. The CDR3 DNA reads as TGTGCCAGCAGCCCCCGGGACAAAAATTCACCCCTCCACTTT. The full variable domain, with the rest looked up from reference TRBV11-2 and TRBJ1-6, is EAGVAQSPRYKIIEKRQSVAFWCNPISGHATLYWYQQILGQGPKLLIQFQNNGVVDDSQLPKDRFSAERLKGVDSTLKIQPAKLEDSAVYLCASSPRDKNSPLHFGNGTRLTVT.

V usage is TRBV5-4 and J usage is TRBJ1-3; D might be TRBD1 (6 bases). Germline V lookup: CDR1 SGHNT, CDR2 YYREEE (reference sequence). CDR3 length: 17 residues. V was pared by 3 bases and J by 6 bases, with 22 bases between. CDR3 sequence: CASSSGTIFFGENTIYF. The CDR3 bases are TGTGCCAGCAGCTCCGGGACAATCTTCTTCGGTGAAAACACCATATATTTT.

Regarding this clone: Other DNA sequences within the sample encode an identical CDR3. The CDR3 coding sequence is TGTGCCACTAGCGGGGAGTCAGATACGCAGTATTTT. Amino acids: CATSGESDTQYF. V usage is TRBV24-1 and J usage is TRBJ2-3; 8 nucleotides match TRBD2. The germline V gene has CDR1 KGHDR and CDR2 SFDVKD. With V trimmed by 10 bases and J by 4 bases, 3 bases remained unmatched. There are 12 residues in the CDR3.

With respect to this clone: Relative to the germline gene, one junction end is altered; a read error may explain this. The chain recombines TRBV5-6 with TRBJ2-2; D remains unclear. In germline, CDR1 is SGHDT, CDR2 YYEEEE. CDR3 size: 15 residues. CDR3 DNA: TGTGCCAGCAGCTTTGATGTAGAGAACAGCGGGGAGCTGTTTTTT. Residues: CASSFDVENSGELFF.

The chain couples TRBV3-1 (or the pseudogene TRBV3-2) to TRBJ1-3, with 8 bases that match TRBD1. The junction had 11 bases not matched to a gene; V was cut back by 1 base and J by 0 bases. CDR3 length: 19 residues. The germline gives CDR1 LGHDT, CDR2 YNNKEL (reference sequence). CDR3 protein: CASSQVFGTGPNSGNTIYF. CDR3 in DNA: TGTGCCAGCAGCCAAGTTTTTGGGACAGGCCCTAACTCTGGAAACACCATATATTTT.

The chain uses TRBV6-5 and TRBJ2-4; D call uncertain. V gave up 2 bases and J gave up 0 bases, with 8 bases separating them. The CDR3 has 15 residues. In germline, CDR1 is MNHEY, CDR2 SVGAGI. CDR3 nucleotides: TGTGCCAGCAGTTACCTCCCGGTAGCCAAAAACATTCAGTACTTC. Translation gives CASSYLPVAKNIQYF.

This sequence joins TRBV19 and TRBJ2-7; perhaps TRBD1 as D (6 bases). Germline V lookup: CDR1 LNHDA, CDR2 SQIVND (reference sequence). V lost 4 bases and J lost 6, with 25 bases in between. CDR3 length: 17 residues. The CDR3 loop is CASSTPLPDRNVGEQYF. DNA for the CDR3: TGTGCCAGTAGTACCCCGCTACCCGACAGGAACGTTGGCGAGCAGTACTTC.

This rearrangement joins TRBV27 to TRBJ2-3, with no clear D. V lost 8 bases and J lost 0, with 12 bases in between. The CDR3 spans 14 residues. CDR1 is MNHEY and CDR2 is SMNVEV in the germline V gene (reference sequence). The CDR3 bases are TGTGCCAGCGCCCTGGGCACTAGCACAGATACGCAGTATTTT. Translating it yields CASALGTSTDTQYF.

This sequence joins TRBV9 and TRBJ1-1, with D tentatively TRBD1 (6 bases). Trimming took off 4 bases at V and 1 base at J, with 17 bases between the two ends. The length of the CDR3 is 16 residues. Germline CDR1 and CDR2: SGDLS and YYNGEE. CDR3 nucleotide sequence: TGTGCCAGCAGCAAACAAAACACAGGGACGAACACTGAAGCTTTCTTT. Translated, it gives CASSKQNTGTNTEAFF.

The CDR3 is CASSGPGDSNYGYTF. The CDR3 region has the DNA TGCGCCAGCAGCGGGCCCGGCGACAGCAACTATGGCTACACCTTC. The V gene is TRBV5-1, the J gene TRBJ1-2, with D maybe TRBD1 (5 bases). The germline V gene has CDR1 SGHRS and CDR2 YFSETQ. The ends were cut back, 4 bases at V and 2 bases at J, with 15 bases in the middle. The CDR3 loop spans 15 amino acids.

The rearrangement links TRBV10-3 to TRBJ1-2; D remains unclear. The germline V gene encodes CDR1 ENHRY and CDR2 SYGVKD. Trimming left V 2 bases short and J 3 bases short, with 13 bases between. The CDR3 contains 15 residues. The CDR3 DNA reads TGTGCCATCAGTGAGCTAGGGAAGGAGGACTATGGCTACACCTTC. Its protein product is CAISELGKEDYGYTF.

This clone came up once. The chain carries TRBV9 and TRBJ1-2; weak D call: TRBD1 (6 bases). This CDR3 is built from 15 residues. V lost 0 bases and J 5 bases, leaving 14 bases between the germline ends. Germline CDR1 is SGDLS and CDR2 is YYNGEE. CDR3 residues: CASSVGTGGQYGYTF. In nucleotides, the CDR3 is TGTGCCAGCAGCGTAGGTACCGGGGGGCAATATGGCTACACCTTC.

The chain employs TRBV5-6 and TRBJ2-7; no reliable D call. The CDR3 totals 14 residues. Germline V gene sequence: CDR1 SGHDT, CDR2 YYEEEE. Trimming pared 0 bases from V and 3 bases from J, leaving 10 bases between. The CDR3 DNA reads TGTGCCAGCAGCTTGGAACGGAACAGCTACGAGCAGTACTTC. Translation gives CASSLERNSYEQYF. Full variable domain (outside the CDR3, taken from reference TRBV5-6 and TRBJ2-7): DAGVTQSPTHLIKTRGQQVTLRCSPKSGHDTVSWYQQALGQGPQFIFQYYEEEERQRGNFPDRFSGHQFPNYSSELNVNALLLGDSALYLCASSLERNSYEQYFGPGTRLTVT.

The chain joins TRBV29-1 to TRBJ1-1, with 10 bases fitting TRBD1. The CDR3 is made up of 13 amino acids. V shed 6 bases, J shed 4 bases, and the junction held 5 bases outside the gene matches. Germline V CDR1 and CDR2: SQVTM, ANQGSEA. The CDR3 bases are TGCAGCGTCGACCGGGACAGGGGCACTGAAGCTTTCTTT. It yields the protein CSVDRDRGTEAFF. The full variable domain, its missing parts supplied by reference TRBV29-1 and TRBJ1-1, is SAVISQKPSRDICQRGTSLTIQCQVDSQVTMMFWYRQQPGQSLTLIATANQGSEATYESGFVIDKFPISRPNLTFSTLTVSNMSPEDSSIYLCSVDRDRGTEAFFGQGTRLTVV.

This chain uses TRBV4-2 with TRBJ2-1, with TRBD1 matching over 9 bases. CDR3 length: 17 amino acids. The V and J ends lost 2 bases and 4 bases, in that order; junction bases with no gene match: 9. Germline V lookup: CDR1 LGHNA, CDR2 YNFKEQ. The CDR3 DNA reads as TGTGCCAGCAGCCAACCAGCCCGGGACAGGGCTTACAATGAGCAGTTCTTC. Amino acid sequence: CASSQPARDRAYNEQFF.

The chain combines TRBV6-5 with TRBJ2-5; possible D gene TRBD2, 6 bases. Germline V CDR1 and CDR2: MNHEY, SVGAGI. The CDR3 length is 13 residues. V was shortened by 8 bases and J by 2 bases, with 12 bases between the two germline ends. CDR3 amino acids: CASAHAGQETQYF. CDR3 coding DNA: TGTGCCAGCGCCCATGCGGGGCAAGAGACCCAGTACTTC.

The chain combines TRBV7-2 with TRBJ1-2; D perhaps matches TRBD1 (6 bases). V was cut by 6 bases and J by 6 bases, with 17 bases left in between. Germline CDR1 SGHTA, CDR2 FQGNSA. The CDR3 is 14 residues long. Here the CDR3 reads CASRPKWGLNGYTF. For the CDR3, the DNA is TGTGCCAGCAGGCCGAAGTGGGGGCTGAATGGCTACACCTTC.

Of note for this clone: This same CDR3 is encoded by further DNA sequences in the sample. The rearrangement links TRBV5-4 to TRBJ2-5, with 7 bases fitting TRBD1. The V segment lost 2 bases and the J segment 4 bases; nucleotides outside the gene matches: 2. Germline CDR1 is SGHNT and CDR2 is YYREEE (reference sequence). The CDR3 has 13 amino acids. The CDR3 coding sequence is TGTGCCAGCAGCTTCGACAGGGTAGAGACCCAGTACTTC. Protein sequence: CASSFDRVETQYF.

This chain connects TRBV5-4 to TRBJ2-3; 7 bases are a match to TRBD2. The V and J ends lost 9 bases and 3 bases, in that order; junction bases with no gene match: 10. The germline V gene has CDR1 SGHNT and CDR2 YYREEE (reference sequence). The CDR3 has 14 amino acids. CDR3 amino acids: CATPSAGETDTQYF. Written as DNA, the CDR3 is TGTGCCACCCCATCGGCGGGGGAAACAGATACGCAGTATTTT.

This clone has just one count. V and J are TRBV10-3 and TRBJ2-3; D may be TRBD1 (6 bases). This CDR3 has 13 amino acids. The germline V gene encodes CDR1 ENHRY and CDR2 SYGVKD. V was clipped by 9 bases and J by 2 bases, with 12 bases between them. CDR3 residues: CAMRQAYTDTQYF. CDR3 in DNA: TGTGCCATGAGACAGGCGTACACAGATACGCAGTATTTT.

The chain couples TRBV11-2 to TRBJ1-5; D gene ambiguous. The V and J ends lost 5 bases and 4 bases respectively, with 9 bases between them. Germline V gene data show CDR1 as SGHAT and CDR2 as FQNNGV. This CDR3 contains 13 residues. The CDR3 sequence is CASSRGKNQPQHF. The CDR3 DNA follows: TGTGCCAGCAGCCGCGGAAAAAATCAGCCCCAGCATTTT.

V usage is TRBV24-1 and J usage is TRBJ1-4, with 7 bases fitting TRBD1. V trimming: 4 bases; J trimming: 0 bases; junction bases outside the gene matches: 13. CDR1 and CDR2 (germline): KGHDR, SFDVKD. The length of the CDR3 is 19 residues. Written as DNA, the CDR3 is TGTGCCACCAGTGAACCCGGGACAGCAAATACTGCAACTAATGAAAAACTGTTTTTT. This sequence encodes CATSEPGTANTATNEKLFF.

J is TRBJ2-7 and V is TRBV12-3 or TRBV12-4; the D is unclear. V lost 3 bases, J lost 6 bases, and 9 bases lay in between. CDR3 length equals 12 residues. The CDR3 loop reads CASSFSGPEQYF. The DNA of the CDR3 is TGTGCCAGCAGTTTTTCAGGTCCCGAGCAGTACTTC.

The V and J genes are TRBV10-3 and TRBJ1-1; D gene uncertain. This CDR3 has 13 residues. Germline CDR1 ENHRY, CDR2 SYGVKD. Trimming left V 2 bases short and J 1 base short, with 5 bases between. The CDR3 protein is CAISEGRNTEAFF. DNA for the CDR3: TGTGCCATCAGTGAGGGTAGGAACACTGAAGCTTTCTTT.

CDR3 sequence: CASSGQENTEAFF. Written as DNA, the CDR3 is TGTGCCAGCTCAGGACAGGAGAACACTGAAGCTTTCTTT. The J gene is TRBJ1-1, the V gene TRBV7-2; 7 bases align to TRBD1. This CDR3 spans 13 amino acids. Germline values: CDR1 SGHTA, CDR2 FQGNSA. The trim removed 8 bases at V and 1 base at J, leaving 4 bases unmatched.

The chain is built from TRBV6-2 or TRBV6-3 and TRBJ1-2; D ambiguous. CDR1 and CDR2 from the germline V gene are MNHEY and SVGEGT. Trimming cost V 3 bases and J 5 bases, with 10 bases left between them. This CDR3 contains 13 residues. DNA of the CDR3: TGTGCCAGCAGTTATCGTAAAAAATATGGCTACACCTTC. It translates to CASSYRKKYGYTF.

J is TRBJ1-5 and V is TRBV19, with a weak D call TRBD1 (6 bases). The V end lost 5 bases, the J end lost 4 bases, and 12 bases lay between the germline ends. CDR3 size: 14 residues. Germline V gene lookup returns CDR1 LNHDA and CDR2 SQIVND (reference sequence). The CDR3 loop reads CASSLRTGNQPQHF. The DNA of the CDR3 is TGTGCCAGTAGTCTTCGAACAGGGAATCAGCCCCAGCATTTT.

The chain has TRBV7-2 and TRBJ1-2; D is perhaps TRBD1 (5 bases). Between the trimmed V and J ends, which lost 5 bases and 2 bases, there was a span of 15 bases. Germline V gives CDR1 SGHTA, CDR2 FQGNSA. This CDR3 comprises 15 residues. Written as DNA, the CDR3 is TGTGCCAGCAGCGGGGGAAAGCGGGGGAACTATGGCTACACCTTC. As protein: CASSGGKRGNYGYTF.